This TCR beta chain was identified during a study of PD-1 blockade in classical Hodgkin lymphoma. Study information: Once every 2 weeks, patients received intravenous nivolumab at 3 mg/kg. Whole-study findings and limits: A significant rise in TCR diversity was seen by C4D1 for CD4+ cells but not for CD8+ cells.

Clones were sequenced by immunoSEQ multiplex PCR, and TCRdb holds only the in-frame ones, with some missing. The repertoire has about 96,000 clones, about 92% of them found once; the top ten carry roughly 2%. Time point given: cycle 4 day 1 (C4D1), after 6 weeks of nivolumab. Following autologous stem cell transplantation, relapse occurred in every patient, and exposure to brentuximab vedotin varied. Trimming stripped 4 bases from V and 4 bases from J, with 17 bases between. CDR3 length: 15 residues. CDR1 SGHRS and CDR2 YFSETQ come from the germline V gene. Details on this clone: Antigen specificity is unknown.

The clonotype originates from a human donor with classical Hodgkin lymphoma. The V and J genes are TRBV5-1 and TRBJ1-2; TRBD1 is a possible D gene (5 bases). The sample consisted of peripheral blood mononuclear cells (PBMCs), taken before the fourth cycle of nivolumab. CDR3 bases: TGCGCCAGCAGCCTGACAGATCGCGGGGGCTATGGCTACACCTTC. This encodes CASSLTDRGGYGYTF.